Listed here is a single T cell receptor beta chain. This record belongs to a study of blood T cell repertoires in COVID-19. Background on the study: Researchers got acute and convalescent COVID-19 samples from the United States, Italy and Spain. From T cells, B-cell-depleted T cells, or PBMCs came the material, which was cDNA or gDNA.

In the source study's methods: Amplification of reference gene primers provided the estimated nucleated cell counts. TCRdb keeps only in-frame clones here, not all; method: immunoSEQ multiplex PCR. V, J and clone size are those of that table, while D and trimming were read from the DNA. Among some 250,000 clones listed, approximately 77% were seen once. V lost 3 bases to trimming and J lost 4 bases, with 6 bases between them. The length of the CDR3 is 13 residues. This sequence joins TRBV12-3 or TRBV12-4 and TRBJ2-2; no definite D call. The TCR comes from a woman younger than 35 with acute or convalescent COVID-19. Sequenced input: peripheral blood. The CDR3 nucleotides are TGTGCCAGCAGTTTTGGCACCACCGGGGAGCTGTTTTTT. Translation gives CASSFGTTGELFF.